This TCR beta chain was observed in a study of blood T cell repertoires in COVID-19. Study in general: The samples span acute and convalescent COVID-19 from the United States, Italy and Spain. In each case, the material was cDNA or gDNA derived from T cells, B-cell-depleted T cells, or PBMCs.

The germline gives CDR1 LNHDA, CDR2 SQIVND (reference sequence). V lost 6 bases and J lost 3, with 18 bases in between. The CDR3 is made up of 15 amino acids. The table came from immunoSEQ multiplex PCR; TCRdb's copy has only in-frame clones and leaves some out. The data hold under 250,000 clones, with around nine tenths observed a single time. The TCR comes from a man older than 75 with acute or convalescent COVID-19. The sequencing input was peripheral blood. The V gene is TRBV19, the J gene TRBJ2-7; no reliable D call. CDR3 nucleotides: TGTGCCAGTAGCATCGGAGCAGCCTACCGCTACGAGCAGTACTTC. Its translation is CASSIGAAYRYEQYF.